What follows are 30 T cell receptor beta chains derived from one specimen sequenced in a study of response to subunit inactivated influenza vaccine (dated by TCRdb to 2016 to 2018). The method was RT-PCR. The sequencer listed for this sample is Illumina HiSeq 2500. TCRdb trimmed public reads at Q25 via fastp, called clones via MiXCR and kept in-frame beta chains. Duplicate CDR3 protein sequences are folded into a single record with the most common DNA and genes. This sample gives about 540,000 distinct CDR3 sequences in total; approximately 22% of them show up just once. About 2.8% of the sample goes to the ten largest clones. These data were also reused for a study on T cells expressing NK-cell markers. As the second paper documents: TCR beta cDNA libraries were made by 5'RACE template switching that added a universal primer site and unique molecular identifiers.

The material sequenced was CD4+ T cells sorted from PBMCs, taken about 11 days after vaccination. The receptors shown here come from a man in his fifties who received an inactivated influenza vaccine. Donor details come from another sample of the same person, matched by shared clones.

The rearrangement uses TRBV28 and TRBJ1-2, with 9 positions matching TRBD1. This CDR3 contains 15 residues. Trimming cost V 3 bases and J 4 bases; bases outside gene matches: 6. In germline, CDR1 is MDHEN, CDR2 SYDVKM. CDR3 nucleotide sequence: TGTGCCAGCAGTTTCCCGGACAGGGGATCCTATGGCTACACCTTC. It encodes CASSFPDRGSYGYTF.

V is TRBV15 and J is TRBJ2-7; the match to TRBD1 covers 9 bases. The CDR3 extends over 18 amino acids. J gave up 2 bases and V 2 bases, and 13 bases lay outside the gene matches. CDR1 LNHNV and CDR2 YYDKDF come from the germline V gene (reference sequence). Here the CDR3 DNA reads TGTGCCACCAGCAGACTTTGGCCTACCGGGACAGGGACCTACGAGCAGTACTTC. Protein: CATSRLWPTGTGTYEQYF. Together with reference TRBV15 and TRBJ2-7, the CDR3 gives the full variable domain: DAMVIQNPRYQVTQFGKPVTLSCSQTLNHNVMYWYQQKSSQAPKLLFHYYDKDFNNEADTPDNFQSRRPNTSFCFLDIRSPGLGDTAMYLCATSRLWPTGTGTYEQYFGPGTRLTVT.

This clonotype was observed a handful of times. J is TRBJ2-2 and V is TRBV20-1; TRBD2 might be the D (7 bases). The CDR3 contains 16 residues. Germline CDR1 reads DFQATT; CDR2 reads SNEGSKA (reference sequence). V was shortened by 2 bases and J by 5 bases, with 18 bases between the two germline ends. Written as DNA, the CDR3 is TGCAGTGCTAGACCCGGGGGCGGGAGTCGTACCGGGGAGCTGTTTTTT. It yields the protein CSARPGGGSRTGELFF.

The V call is TRBV5-1, the J call TRBJ1-2, with D hard to call. The CDR3 runs to 15 residues. Trimming cost V 2 bases and J 6 bases, with 17 bases left between them. CDR1 and CDR2 from the germline V gene are SGHRS and YFSETQ. The CDR3: CASSLQLGPTNGYTF. CDR3 DNA sequence: TGCGCCAGCAGCTTACAATTGGGCCCCACGAATGGCTACACCTTC.

This clonotype was seen at least ten times. CDR3 sequence reads: CASSPNTSGRKQFF. Here the CDR3 DNA reads TGTGCCAGCAGCCCTAATACTAGCGGGAGAAAGCAGTTCTTC. This sequence joins TRBV7-2 and TRBJ2-1; TRBD2 agrees at 11 bases. With 5 bases clipped from V and 11 bases from J, the junction kept 8 bases outside the gene matches. Looked up from germline, CDR1 is SGHTA and CDR2 is FQGNSA. The CDR3 spans 14 residues.

The rearrangement uses TRBV11-2 and TRBJ2-1; TRBD2 agrees at 10 bases. V shed 0 bases, J shed 10 bases, and the junction held 6 bases outside the gene matches. The germline gives CDR1 SGHAT, CDR2 FQNNGV. CDR3 size: 15 residues. CDR3 bases: TGTGCCAGCAGCTTAGATTTGAGACTAGCGGGCGAGCAGTTCTTC. Encoded protein: CASSLDLRLAGEQFF.

This clonotype was seen more than once but under ten times. This sequence joins TRBV12-3 or TRBV12-4 and TRBJ2-1; tentatively, D is TRBD1 (5 bases). This CDR3 comprises 17 residues. V was clipped by 5 bases and J by 0 bases, with 17 bases between them. DNA for the CDR3: TGTGCCAGCAGTCCCCCCGCAGGGCGGAGCTCCTACAATGAGCAGTTCTTC. It is translated as CASSPPAGRSSYNEQFF.

This clonotype occurred a few times. The rearrangement links TRBV4-1 to TRBJ1-6; 9 bases match TRBD1. CDR1 is MGHRA, CDR2 YSYEKL, per germline. V shed 2 bases, J shed 9 bases, and the junction held 5 bases outside the gene matches. The CDR3 contains 15 residues. The CDR3 DNA reads TGCGCCAGCAGCCAAAGCGGACAGGGGACTTCACCCCTCCACTTT. This sequence encodes CASSQSGQGTSPLHF.

In its sample, this clonotype was seen a few times. The V gene is TRBV20-1, the J gene TRBJ2-7; weak D call: TRBD2 (5 bases). Germline lookup yields CDR1 DFQATT and CDR2 SNEGSKA (reference sequence). Trimming stripped 2 bases from V and 0 bases from J, with 11 bases between. CDR3 length: 14 amino acids. This chain's CDR3 is CSARRTEYSYEQYF. Written as DNA, the CDR3 is TGCAGTGCTAGAAGGACTGAATACTCCTACGAGCAGTACTTC.

As concerns this clonotype: The junction shows a germline mismatch at one end, possibly a read error. The rearrangement uses TRBV24-1 and TRBJ2-3; D ambiguous. The CDR3 extends over 16 amino acids. Looked up from germline, CDR1 is KGHDR and CDR2 is SFDVKD. The CDR3 sequence is CATSDSSWPDTDTQYF. CDR3 in DNA: TGTGCCACTAGTGATTCTTCATGGCCTGATACAGATACGCAGTATTTT.

This clonotype was counted between two and nine times. The chain combines TRBV10-3 with TRBJ2-7; possibly TRBD2 for D (6 bases). Germline CDR1 reads ENHRY; CDR2 reads SYGVKD. The length of the CDR3 is 15 residues. Trimming took 7 bases from V and 0 from J, leaving 16 bases between them. The chain's CDR3 is CAINDRDSSSYEQYF. The DNA of the CDR3 is TGTGCCATCAACGACCGGGACTCTAGCTCCTACGAGCAGTACTTC.

In this sample, this clonotype turned up a few times. V and J are TRBV20-1 and TRBJ2-7; 8 bases are shared with TRBD2. The germline gives CDR1 DFQATT, CDR2 SNEGSKA (reference sequence). V lost 2 bases to trimming and J lost 6 bases; unmatched junction nucleotides: 9. This CDR3 is 14 amino acids long. CDR3 residues: CSARRRGATLEQYF. The CDR3 bases are TGCAGTGCTAGAAGGCGGGGGGCGACCCTCGAGCAGTACTTC.

This clonotype was picked up a small number of times. V is TRBV20-1 and J is TRBJ2-3, with TRBD1 matching over 7 bases. CDR1 is DFQATT, CDR2 SNEGSKA, per germline (reference sequence). The CDR3 extends over 16 amino acids. The junction had 18 bases not matched to a gene; V was cut back by 6 bases and J by 6 bases. The DNA of the CDR3 is TGCAGTGCCGAGGGGTCCGAGACAGGGAGTGTCGATACGCAGTATTTT. Its translation is CSAEGSETGSVDTQYF.

The chain recombines TRBV15 with TRBJ2-4, with D maybe TRBD2 (7 bases). CDR1 and CDR2 from the germline V gene are LNHNV and YYDKDF (reference sequence). The V end lost 5 bases, the J end lost 0 bases, and 8 bases lay between the germline ends. The length of the CDR3 is 14 residues. The CDR3 bases are TGTGCCACCAGCGGGGGGGCAGCCAAAAACATTCAGTACTTC. It yields the protein CATSGGAAKNIQYF.

In this sample, this clonotype turned up many times. The CDR3 DNA reads TGTGCCAGCAGTATCCTAGTCGGGGGATACAATGAGCAGTTCTTC. Protein: CASSILVGGYNEQFF. This rearrangement joins TRBV5-5 to TRBJ2-1; TRBD2 is a possible D gene (6 bases). Deletions cut 5 bases from V and 4 bases from J, with 16 bases between. The V gene's germline CDR1 is SGHKS and CDR2 YYEKEE (reference sequence). CDR3 size: 15 residues.

In this sample, this clonotype turned up many times. The chain has TRBV13 and TRBJ1-2, with 7 positions matching TRBD1. J gave up 4 bases and V 5 bases, and 1 base lay outside the gene matches. This CDR3 comprises 12 residues. Looked up from germline, CDR1 is PRHDT and CDR2 is FYEKMQ (reference sequence). CDR3 region: CASSRDSYGYTF. As DNA, the CDR3 is TGTGCCAGCAGCCGGGACAGCTATGGCTACACCTTC. The full variable domain, rest sourced from reference TRBV13 and TRBJ1-2, is AAGVIQSPRHLIKEKRETATLKCYPIPRHDTVYWYQQGPGQDPQFLISFYEKMQSDKGSIPDRFSAQQFSDYHSELNMSSLELGDSALYFCASSRDSYGYTFGSGTRLTVV.

The chain combines TRBV20-1 with TRBJ2-3, with D tentatively TRBD2 (5 bases). CDR3 length: 16 amino acids. CDR1 and CDR2 (germline): DFQATT, SNEGSKA (reference sequence). V was clipped by 0 bases and J by 3 bases, with 16 bases between them. As DNA, the CDR3 is TGCAGTGCTAGAGATCGAGGGCGGTTCGGGACAGATACGCAGTATTTT. It specifies CSARDRGRFGTDTQYF.

Details on this clonotype: A much larger clone is a single base away; this may be a read error. CDR3: CSVLQETQYF. The CDR3 bases are TGCAGCGTTTTACAAGAGACCCAGTACTTC. The V gene is TRBV29-1, the J gene TRBJ2-5; no firm D call. This CDR3 has 10 amino acids. Trimming removed 5 bases at V and 2 bases at J, with 3 bases between. The germline V gene has CDR1 SQVTM and CDR2 ANQGSEA. The whole variable domain, filled in from reference TRBV29-1 and TRBJ2-5, reads SAVISQKPSRDICQRGTSLTIQCQVDSQVTMMFWYRQQPGQSLTLIATANQGSEATYESGFVIDKFPISRPNLTFSTLTVSNMSPEDSSIYLCSVLQETQYFGPGTRLLVL.

The chain links TRBV7-2 to TRBJ2-7; perhaps TRBD2 as D (5 bases). Per the germline V gene, CDR1 is SGHTA and CDR2 is FQGNSA. The CDR3 is 13 residues long. V lost 0 bases and J 7 bases, leaving 10 bases between the germline ends. Here the CDR3 DNA reads TGTGCCAGCAGCTTAGCCCCGGGAAGGGAGCAGTACTTC. Its protein is CASSLAPGREQYF.

This clonotype was observed many times. V gene TRBV28 combines with J gene TRBJ2-1; a possible D gene is TRBD1 (6 bases). The V and J ends lost 1 base and 8 bases respectively, with 18 bases between them. The germline V gene encodes CDR1 MDHEN and CDR2 SYDVKM. This CDR3 has 16 residues. CDR3 amino acids: CASSLLSRGAFDEQFF. The CDR3 bases are TGTGCCAGCAGTTTATTGTCCAGGGGCGCCTTCGATGAGCAGTTCTTC.

This clonotype has more than one count but fewer than ten. The rearrangement links TRBV7-6 to TRBJ2-3; 8 bases are a match to TRBD2. The CDR3 contains 15 residues. V shed 1 base, J shed 3 bases, and the junction held 3 bases outside the gene matches. Germline V CDR1 and CDR2: SGHVS, FNYEAQ. DNA of the CDR3: TGTGCCAGCAGCTTAGAGGGCGGGAGGACAGATACGCAGTATTTT. It codes for CASSLEGGRTDTQYF.

V gene TRBV7-9 combines with J gene TRBJ2-1; TRBD1 might be the D (5 bases). V was pared by 4 bases and J by 8 bases, with 15 bases between. The germline V gene encodes CDR1 SEHNR and CDR2 FQNEAQ (reference sequence). The CDR3 has 14 residues. The CDR3 nucleotides are TGTGCCAGCAGCTCGTTCGACAGCTTTCATGAGCAGTTCTTC. Residues: CASSSFDSFHEQFF.

This clonotype appeared a few times. This chain links TRBV27 with TRBJ1-1, with 9 bases identical to TRBD1. V shed 5 bases and J 5 bases; nucleotides not matched to a gene: 9. The CDR3 spans 15 residues. Germline-derived CDR1 and CDR2 are MNHEY and SMNVEV (reference sequence). The chain's CDR3 is CASSPRDRDRTEAFF. Here the CDR3 DNA reads TGTGCCAGCAGTCCTAGGGACAGGGATAGAACTGAAGCTTTCTTT.

V usage is TRBV27 and J usage is TRBJ2-3, with 8 bases lining up with TRBD1. This CDR3 is 17 amino acids long. Germline V gene lookup returns CDR1 MNHEY and CDR2 SMNVEV (reference sequence). J lost 1 base, V lost 8 bases, and 14 bases had no gene match. The DNA for the CDR3 is TGTGCCAGCGCCCTCAGACAGGGGCTCCTCCGCACAGATACGCAGTATTTT. This translates into CASALRQGLLRTDTQYF.

This clonotype was counted between two and nine times. The CDR3 sequence is CASSLQTGANTGELFF. CDR3 coding DNA: TGTGCCAGCAGCCTACAAACAGGGGCGAACACCGGGGAGCTGTTTTTT. This chain joins TRBV7-6 and TRBJ2-2; 7 bases map to TRBD1. Germline-derived CDR1 and CDR2 are SGHVS and FNYEAQ. The V and J ends lost 5 bases and 0 bases, in that order; junction bases with no gene match: 6. The CDR3 consists of 16 residues. Variable domain in full (rest from reference TRBV7-6 and TRBJ2-2): GAGVSQSPRYKVTKRGQDVALRCDPISGHVSLYWYRQALGQGPEFLTYFNYEAQQDKSGLPNDRFSAERPEGSISTLTIQRTEQRDSAMYRCASSLQTGANTGELFFGEGSRLTVL.

This chain links TRBV28 with TRBJ2-3, with 8 bases lining up with TRBD1. V was pared by 5 bases and J by 4 bases, with 5 bases of the junction left unmatched. There are 14 residues in the CDR3. Germline V gives CDR1 MDHEN, CDR2 SYDVKM. CDR3 protein: CASSRQGRPDTQYF. CDR3 in DNA: TGTGCCAGCAGTCGACAGGGGCGCCCAGATACGCAGTATTTT.

This clonotype occurred a few times. Relative to the germline gene, one junction end is altered; a read error may explain this. The rearrangement links TRBV6-1 to TRBJ1-2, with D hard to call. Germline CDR1 and CDR2: MNHNS and SASEGT. The CDR3 consists of 13 residues. The CDR3: CASSEGFQDGYTF. Here the CDR3 DNA reads TGTGCCAGCAGCGAAGGGTTCCAAGATGGCTACACCTTC.

There are a few counts of this clonotype. J is TRBJ2-3 and V is TRBV20-1; 9 bases match TRBD1. Losses at the gene ends were 6 bases for V and 2 bases for J; bases not matched to a gene: 18. There are 18 residues in the CDR3. CDR1 and CDR2 (germline): DFQATT, SNEGSKA (reference sequence). The DNA for the CDR3 is TGCAGTGCAACCGGGACAGGGACGGGTCAGCCCTCCACAGATACGCAGTATTTT. Amino acid sequence: CSATGTGTGQPSTDTQYF.

This clonotype showed up just a few times. The chain is built from TRBV12-3 or TRBV12-4 and TRBJ1-2, with D perhaps matching TRBD1 (5 bases). CDR3 length: 15 residues. Trimming removed 5 bases at V and 3 bases at J, with 16 bases between. The CDR3 sequence is CASSPERGSHYGYTF. The CDR3 bases are TGTGCCAGCAGTCCAGAAAGGGGTTCACACTATGGCTACACCTTC.

This clonotype has ten or more counts. The V gene is TRBV29-1, the J gene TRBJ2-1, with 10 bases aligning to TRBD1. CDR1 SQVTM and CDR2 ANQGSEA come from the germline V gene. This CDR3 spans 16 amino acids. Trimming took 6 bases from V and 0 from J; bases not matched to a gene: 8. The CDR3 here is CSVWDRGLSSYNEQFF. Here the CDR3 DNA reads TGCAGCGTGTGGGACAGGGGCTTGAGCTCCTACAATGAGCAGTTCTTC.